The entry below gives a single T cell receptor beta chain sequence along with its context. The assay was immunoSEQ multiplex PCR, and TCRdb's table has in-frame clones only and misses some. The table lists approximately 47,000 clones, roughly 88% of them singletons. These data belong to a study of blood T cell repertoires in COVID-19. Trimming took 3 bases from V and 0 from J; bases not matched to a gene: 4. Germline V gene lookup returns CDR1 LNHDA and CDR2 SQIVND (reference sequence). The CDR3 contains 16 residues. This clonotype was obtained from a woman between 55 and 75 years old with acute or convalescent COVID-19. Input material: peripheral blood. V is TRBV19 and J is TRBJ1-3; the match to TRBD1 covers 8 bases. Here the CDR3 DNA reads TGTGCCAGTAGTATCTCAGGGGGCAGCTCTGGAAACACCATATATTTT. This translates into CASSISGGSSGNTIYF.